What follows is one TCR beta chain and its context. Its matching antigen is unknown. The data were taken from a study of shared clonotypes between healthy human individuals. Broader study findings: Having only a few donors restricted how much genetic and exposure-history diversity was captured.

Clones were read by immunoSEQ multiplex PCR, and TCRdb kept only the in-frame ones, dropping some. This repertoire shows around 1,900,000 clones, around 95% found once; its top ten account for about 1.7%. CD8 cells regarded as naive lacked CD45RO, were positively chosen for CCR7, and omitted terminally differentiated effector memory CD45RA+ cells. The receptor was isolated from a man between 18 and 35 years old in good health. Some clones in this sample may be carry-over from other donors' samples. The material sequenced was naive CD8+ T cells from PBMCs.

The CDR3 DNA follows: TGTGCCTGGAGTGTACTGGCCCGGGGTGGCTCCTACGAGCAGTACTTC. This encodes CAWSVLARGGSYEQYF. The rearrangement joins TRBV30 to TRBJ2-7, with D perhaps matching TRBD2 (5 bases). The CDR3 runs to 16 residues. CDR1 GTSNPN and CDR2 SVGIG come from the germline V gene (reference sequence). V was cut by 0 bases and J by 0 bases, with 15 bases left in between.